These T cell receptor beta chains were read from a single sample in a study of OX40 agonist ivuxolimab in advanced cancers. Assay: immunoSEQ multiplex PCR; the TCRdb copy retains only in-frame clones and omits some. The profile covers about 61,000 clones, with about 88% appearing a single time and 1% to 1.5% taken by the ten largest. Sequences were derived from CD4+ or CD8+ T cells sorted from blood, sampled in a trial of the OX40 agonist ivuxolimab. The receptor set was obtained from an adult with an advanced solid tumor such as melanoma, head and neck, liver or kidney cancer. Both conserved end residues are part of each CDR3. Fields, in order: V gene, J gene, clone size, D gene, CDR3 DNA, CDR3 protein. The D gene is left open where the match is weak. Not every row has a clone size; where given, it reads once, few, many or a size class.

TRBV5-1,TRBJ1-1,-,TRBD1,TGCGCCAGCAGCTTGGCCGGGACAGGGCGTGCTTTCTTT,CASSLAGTGRAFF
TRBV9,TRBJ2-3,-,-,TGTGCCAGCAGCGTCGCTATTGGGAACACAGATACGCAGTATTTT,CASSVAIGNTDTQYF
TRBV4-1,TRBJ2-2,-,-,TGCGCCAGCAGCCAAGCTAGCCCCACGAACACCGGGGAGCTGTTTTTT,CASSQASPTNTGELFF
TRBV19,TRBJ1-4,-,TRBD1,TGTGCCAGTGGGCCGGGACAGAATAATGAAAAACTGTTTTTT,CASGPGQNNEKLFF
TRBV5-1,TRBJ2-1,-,TRBD1,TGCGCCAGCAGCCACGAGACCAACAGGGGCCACAATGAGCAGTTCTTC,CASSHETNRGHNEQFF
TRBV5-1,TRBJ1-4,-,TRBD1,TGCGCCAGCAGCAGGGGACAGGGTGTAGCTAATGAAAAACTGTTTTTT,CASSRGQGVANEKLFF
TRBV18,TRBJ1-3,few,TRBD1,TGTGCCAGCTCAAGGGACAGCTCTGGAAACACCATATATTTT,CASSRDSSGNTIYF
TRBV7-9,TRBJ1-2,-,TRBD1,TGTGCCAGCAGCTTAGGGAACAGGGGGCTTGGCTACACCTTC,CASSLGNRGLGYTF
TRBV4-2,TRBJ1-4,few,TRBD1,TGTGCCAGCAGCCAAGATCGGGGACAGGGTTATGAAAAACTGTTTTTT,CASSQDRGQGYEKLFF
TRBV18,TRBJ2-7,-,-,TGTGCCAGCTCACCAGTGCTACAAACCTTCTACGAGCAGTACTTC,CASSPVLQTFYEQYF
TRBV5-1,TRBJ1-6,once,-,TGTGCCAGCAGCTTCGGACGCTCTAATTCACCCCTCCACTTT,CASSFGRSNSPLHF
TRBV7-2,TRBJ1-2,-,-,TGTGCCAGCAGCCCGACACCTTTGGGAGGCTACACCTTC,CASSPTPLGGYTF
TRBV2,TRBJ2-4,-,-,TGTGCCAGCAGTTTCAGGGAATTAGCCAAAAACATTCAGTACTTC,CASSFRELAKNIQYF
TRBV14,TRBJ2-5,-,TRBD2,TGTGCCAGCAGCCATCGGTCGGGGGGGTTGCAAGAGACCCAGTACTTC,CASSHRSGGLQETQYF
TRBV5-1,TRBJ1-3,-,-,TGCGCCAGCAGCTTGGCGGGAAACACCATATATTTT,CASSLAGNTIYF
TRBV6-5,TRBJ1-2,-,TRBD1,TGTGCCAGCATTCGCGGACAGGGCGACTATGGCTACACCTTC,CASIRGQGDYGYTF
TRBV5-1,TRBJ1-2,-,TRBD1,TGCGCCAGCAGCAGCGAGGACAGGGTTCTGGGTGGCTACACCTTC,CASSSEDRVLGGYTF
TRBV29-1,TRBJ1-6,-,TRBD1,TGCAGCGTGCGACAGGGGTCCTATAATTCACCCCTCCACTTT,CSVRQGSYNSPLHF
TRBV28,TRBJ2-1,-,-,TGTGCCAGCAGTTCCACCCTGAGGGGGCAGTTCTTC,CASSSTLRGQFF
TRBV14,TRBJ2-2,-,TRBD2,TGTGCCAGCAGCCAAGCCAACCTTCGACTAGCGGGGGGCACCGGGGAGCTGTTTTTT,CASSQANLRLAGGTGELFF
TRBV5-1,TRBJ2-7,-,-,TGCGCCAGCAGCCCGGACACAGACGGGCAGTACTTC,CASSPDTDGQYF
TRBV27,TRBJ2-4,-,TRBD1,TGTGCCAGCAGGAGGCAGGGGGCGAGGCTGAACATTCAGTACTTC,CASRRQGARLNIQYF
TRBV4-2,TRBJ1-5,-,TRBD1,TGTGCCAGCAGTCCAACCGCCCTCCAGGGGGTTAGCAATCAGCCCCAGCATTTT,CASSPTALQGVSNQPQHF
TRBV6-1,TRBJ1-2,-,-,TGTGCCAGCAGTGAAGCGCTTGGATCCGTAACAGGACCCTACACCTTC,CASSEALGSVTGPYTF
TRBV15,TRBJ1-1,-,-,TGTGCCACCAGCAGAGGTGGGGCGATGAACACTGAAGCTTTCTTT,CATSRGGAMNTEAFF
TRBV27,TRBJ2-1,once,-,TGTGCCAGCAGTTTCGAGGACAAACACAATGAGCAGTTCTTC,CASSFEDKHNEQFF
TRBV7-2,TRBJ1-2,-,-,TGTGCCAGCAGCTTAGGGCAACCCTATGGCTACACCTTC,CASSLGQPYGYTF
TRBV18,TRBJ1-3,-,-,TGTGCCAGCTCTCGAATGGCAGGGATCTCTGGAAACACCATATATTTT,CASSRMAGISGNTIYF
TRBV19,TRBJ2-7,-,-,TGTGCCAGTAGTGCAAACGCCGCGGGGGCCCACGAGCAGTACTTC,CASSANAAGAHEQYF
TRBV6-1,TRBJ1-5,-,TRBD1,TGTGCCAGCAGTGGTCCGGGACAGAACAATCAGCCCCAGCATTTT,CASSGPGQNNQPQHF
TRBV27,TRBJ1-1,-,TRBD1,TGTGCCAGCAGTCCCCAGGGACAGGGAGGCACTGAAGCTTTCTTT,CASSPQGQGGTEAFF
TRBV4-1,TRBJ1-5,-,-,TGCGCCAGCAGCCCCCCTGGGGGCAATCAGCCCCAGCATTTT,CASSPPGGNQPQHF
TRBV18,TRBJ2-4,-,TRBD1,TGTGCCAGCTCACCAGGCGGGACAGGCTGGGGAAACATTCAGTACTTC,CASSPGGTGWGNIQYF
TRBV6-1,TRBJ1-2,-,-,TGTGCCAGCAGTGAGGGACACGGGGACTATGGCTACACCTTC,CASSEGHGDYGYTF
TRBV7-3,TRBJ2-3,-,TRBD2,TGTGCCAGCAGCCTTTTAGGGCTAGCGGGGGGGCAGGATACGCAGTATTTT,CASSLLGLAGGQDTQYF
TRBV6-5,TRBJ2-7,-,-,TGTGCCAGCAGCCCATTCCCGGGTTCCTCCTACGAGCAGTACTTC,CASSPFPGSSYEQYF
TRBV7-9,TRBJ1-1,-,-,TGTGCCAGCAGCTTAGTAGGACTGTCGAACACTGAAGCTTTCTTT,CASSLVGLSNTEAFF